The rows below give T cell receptor beta chains drawn from one sample of a study of control samples from healthy donors and cancer patients. TCRdb's copy holds only in-frame clones and misses some; the assay was immunoSEQ multiplex PCR. The table includes some 120,000 clones, approximately 90% detected once. Sequencing was done on a sample of blood. All receptors derive from a man aged 50-59 years in good health. Each CDR3 is given with its conserved first and last residue. Each record gives: V gene, J gene, D gene, clone size, CDR3 protein, CDR3 DNA. A D gene is named only where the DNA matches it firmly. A row's size may be missing; if present it is once, few, many or a size class.

V gene: TRBV5-6
J gene: TRBJ2-7
D gene: -
clone size: -
CDR3 protein: CASSPPGQNSYEQYF
CDR3 DNA: TGTGCCAGCAGTCCTCCTGGACAGAACTCCTACGAGCAGTACTTC

V gene: TRBV6-5
J gene: TRBJ2-1
D gene: TRBD1
clone size: -
CDR3 protein: CASSTTGASYNEQFF
CDR3 DNA: TGTGCCAGCAGTACCACAGGGGCTTCCTACAATGAGCAGTTCTTC

V gene: TRBV10-3
J gene: TRBJ1-1
D gene: -
clone size: -
CDR3 protein: CAISMEGTEAFF
CDR3 DNA: TGTGCCATCAGTATGGAAGGGACTGAAGCTTTCTTT

V gene: TRBV9
J gene: TRBJ2-2
D gene: -
clone size: -
CDR3 protein: CASSLQPLFANTGELFF
CDR3 DNA: TGTGCCAGCAGCTTACAGCCTCTGTTCGCGAACACCGGGGAGCTGTTTTTT

V gene: TRBV5-6
J gene: TRBJ1-1
D gene: -
clone size: once
CDR3 protein: CASSSQNRVGNTEAFF
CDR3 DNA: TGTGCCAGCAGCTCTCAAAACAGGGTGGGGAACACTGAAGCTTTCTTT

V gene: TRBV9
J gene: TRBJ2-3
D gene: TRBD2
clone size: few
CDR3 protein: CASSVTSGYTDTQYF
CDR3 DNA: TGTGCCAGCAGCGTGACTAGCGGATACACAGATACGCAGTATTTT

V gene: TRBV11-2
J gene: TRBJ2-3
D gene: -
clone size: few
CDR3 protein: CASSLGQATDTQYF
CDR3 DNA: TGTGCCAGCAGCTTAGGGCAAGCCACAGATACGCAGTATTTT

V gene: TRBV2
J gene: TRBJ2-5
D gene: -
clone size: once
CDR3 protein: CASSTDRRETQYF
CDR3 DNA: TGTGCCAGCAGTACAGACAGACGAGAGACCCAGTACTTC

V gene: TRBV28
J gene: TRBJ2-1
D gene: TRBD2
clone size: -
CDR3 protein: CASSGGAFSNEQFF
CDR3 DNA: TGTGCCAGCAGCGGGGGGGCGTTCTCCAATGAGCAGTTCTTC

V gene: TRBV7-2
J gene: TRBJ1-5
D gene: -
clone size: -
CDR3 protein: CASSLKYNQPQHF
CDR3 DNA: TGTGCCAGCAGCTTAAAGTACAATCAGCCCCAGCATTTT

V gene: TRBV11-2
J gene: TRBJ2-5
D gene: TRBD2
clone size: -
CDR3 protein: CASSFSLAGDETQYF
CDR3 DNA: TGTGCCAGCAGCTTCAGTCTAGCGGGGGACGAGACCCAGTACTTC

V gene: TRBV12-3/TRBV12-4
J gene: TRBJ1-5
D gene: -
clone size: -
CDR3 protein: CASSLEGSQPQHF
CDR3 DNA: TGTGCCAGCAGTTTGGAAGGGTCCCAGCCCCAGCATTTT

V gene: TRBV5-1
J gene: TRBJ1-2
D gene: TRBD1
clone size: -
CDR3 protein: CASSPDRTGGDYGYTF
CDR3 DNA: TGCGCCAGCAGCCCCGACAGGACAGGGGGAGACTATGGCTACACCTTC

V gene: TRBV27
J gene: TRBJ2-2
D gene: TRBD1
clone size: once
CDR3 protein: CASRWTGGYTGELFF
CDR3 DNA: TGTGCCAGCAGGTGGACAGGGGGCTATACCGGGGAGCTGTTTTTT

V gene: TRBV11-2
J gene: TRBJ2-7
D gene: -
clone size: few
CDR3 protein: CASSPTTGISPYEQYF
CDR3 DNA: TGTGCCAGCAGCCCAACAACCGGGATAAGCCCCTACGAGCAGTACTTC

V gene: TRBV12-3/TRBV12-4
J gene: TRBJ1-1
D gene: TRBD1
clone size: many
CDR3 protein: CASSRDRATEAFF
CDR3 DNA: TGTGCCAGCAGCCGGGACAGGGCCACTGAAGCTTTCTTT

V gene: TRBV5-1
J gene: TRBJ1-1
D gene: -
clone size: -
CDR3 protein: CASRPRPPGTEAFF
CDR3 DNA: TGCGCCAGCAGACCCCGGCCCCCGGGCACTGAAGCTTTCTTT

V gene: TRBV18
J gene: TRBJ2-3
D gene: -
clone size: once
CDR3 protein: CASSPGHPATDTQYF
CDR3 DNA: TGTGCCAGCTCACCTGGACACCCTGCCACAGATACGCAGTATTTT

V gene: TRBV5-4
J gene: TRBJ2-3
D gene: -
clone size: -
CDR3 protein: CASSPGTFSSTDTQYF
CDR3 DNA: TGTGCCAGCAGCCCCGGGACATTCTCTAGCACAGATACGCAGTATTTT

V gene: TRBV19
J gene: TRBJ2-5
D gene: -
clone size: -
CDR3 protein: CASSIDGTRIQETQYF
CDR3 DNA: TGTGCCAGTAGTATAGATGGGACAAGGATCCAAGAGACCCAGTACTTC

V gene: TRBV5-1
J gene: TRBJ1-3
D gene: TRBD1
clone size: -
CDR3 protein: CASSRTGAGNTIYF
CDR3 DNA: TGCGCCAGCAGCAGGACAGGGGCTGGAAACACCATATATTTT

V gene: TRBV16
J gene: TRBJ1-1
D gene: -
clone size: few
CDR3 protein: CASSQSAGYNTEAFF
CDR3 DNA: TGTGCCAGCAGCCAATCAGCAGGGTATAACACTGAAGCTTTCTTT

V gene: TRBV24-1
J gene: TRBJ1-2
D gene: TRBD1
clone size: -
CDR3 protein: CATRGDSTYGYTF
CDR3 DNA: TGTGCCACCAGGGGGGACAGCACTTATGGCTACACCTTC

V gene: TRBV12-3/TRBV12-4
J gene: TRBJ2-7
D gene: -
clone size: -
CDR3 protein: CASSSGQPYEQYF
CDR3 DNA: TGTGCCAGCAGTTCCGGTCAACCCTACGAGCAGTACTTC

V gene: TRBV18
J gene: TRBJ2-1
D gene: -
clone size: -
CDR3 protein: CASSPNTHSYNEQFF
CDR3 DNA: TGTGCCAGCTCACCAAACACACACTCCTACAATGAGCAGTTCTTC

V gene: TRBV23-1
J gene: TRBJ2-2
D gene: TRBD2
clone size: -
CDR3 protein: CASILGGGTDTGELFF
CDR3 DNA: TGCGCCAGCATCCTAGGCGGGGGGACGGACACCGGGGAGCTGTTTTTT

V gene: TRBV27
J gene: TRBJ1-6
D gene: -
clone size: -
CDR3 protein: CASHPSSGFNSPLHF
CDR3 DNA: TGTGCCAGCCATCCCTCTTCCGGGTTTAATTCACCCCTCCACTTT

V gene: TRBV20-1
J gene: TRBJ2-4
D gene: TRBD2
clone size: -
CDR3 protein: CSASAAGGLVAKNIQYF
CDR3 DNA: TGCAGTGCTAGTGCTGCGGGGGGACTCGTAGCCAAAAACATTCAGTACTTC

V gene: TRBV6-1
J gene: TRBJ1-1
D gene: -
clone size: -
CDR3 protein: CASSEVTGHTEAFF
CDR3 DNA: TGTGCCAGCAGTGAAGTAACAGGACACACTGAAGCTTTCTTT

V gene: TRBV5-1
J gene: TRBJ2-2
D gene: -
clone size: -
CDR3 protein: CASRKGPRELFF
CDR3 DNA: TGCGCCAGCAGGAAGGGGCCCCGGGAGCTGTTTTTT

V gene: TRBV2
J gene: TRBJ1-4
D gene: -
clone size: -
CDR3 protein: CASKGRSSTNEKLFF
CDR3 DNA: TGTGCCAGCAAGGGCAGGAGCTCAACTAATGAAAAACTGTTTTTT

V gene: TRBV14
J gene: TRBJ1-2
D gene: -
clone size: -
CDR3 protein: CASSWEGAVGYTF
CDR3 DNA: TGTGCCAGCAGCTGGGAGGGCGCGGTTGGCTACACCTTC

V gene: TRBV7-9
J gene: TRBJ2-1
D gene: TRBD2
clone size: -
CDR3 protein: CASSLGGVTYNEQFF
CDR3 DNA: TGTGCCAGCAGCCTTGGGGGGGTAACCTACAATGAGCAGTTCTTC

V gene: TRBV19
J gene: TRBJ2-3
D gene: -
clone size: -
CDR3 protein: CASSPGSGADTQYF
CDR3 DNA: TGTGCCAGTAGCCCCGGGTCGGGCGCGGATACGCAGTATTTT

V gene: TRBV5-6
J gene: TRBJ2-5
D gene: -
clone size: -
CDR3 protein: CASSWGTGWKETQYF
CDR3 DNA: TGTGCCAGCAGCTGGGGAACAGGGTGGAAAGAGACCCAGTACTTC

V gene: TRBV14
J gene: TRBJ1-5
D gene: -
clone size: once
CDR3 protein: CASSQGMNQPQHF
CDR3 DNA: TGTGCCAGCAGCCAAGGCATGAATCAGCCCCAGCATTTT

V gene: TRBV7-9
J gene: TRBJ2-7
D gene: TRBD1
clone size: -
CDR3 protein: CASRGTGVLEQYF
CDR3 DNA: TGTGCCAGCAGGGGCACAGGGGTACTCGAGCAGTACTTC

V gene: TRBV30
J gene: TRBJ2-3
D gene: -
clone size: -
CDR3 protein: CACQGVDTQYF
CDR3 DNA: TGTGCCTGCCAAGGGGTGGATACGCAGTATTTT

V gene: TRBV7-2
J gene: TRBJ2-2
D gene: -
clone size: -
CDR3 protein: CASSREVGGAGELFF
CDR3 DNA: TGTGCCAGCAGCCGCGAAGTTGGGGGTGCCGGGGAGCTGTTTTTT

V gene: TRBV7-9
J gene: TRBJ2-7
D gene: -
clone size: -
CDR3 protein: CASSLFGPYEQYF
CDR3 DNA: TGTGCCAGCAGCTTATTCGGTCCCTACGAGCAGTACTTC

V gene: TRBV4-1
J gene: TRBJ2-3
D gene: -
clone size: -
CDR3 protein: CASSQTDSDTQYF
CDR3 DNA: TGCGCCAGCAGCCAAACCGATTCGGATACGCAGTATTTT

V gene: TRBV11-2
J gene: TRBJ1-2
D gene: -
clone size: -
CDR3 protein: CASSPSFANYGYTF
CDR3 DNA: TGTGCCAGCAGCCCGTCGTTCGCTAACTATGGCTACACCTTC

V gene: TRBV27
J gene: TRBJ2-1
D gene: -
clone size: -
CDR3 protein: CASSPNRGHYNEQFF
CDR3 DNA: TGTGCCAGCAGCCCAAACCGGGGACACTACAATGAGCAGTTCTTC